A selection of T cell receptor beta chains follows, all from one sample in a study of blood T cell repertoires in COVID-19. Sequencing used immunoSEQ multiplex PCR; TCRdb keeps in-frame clones, though not all of them. The sample includes about 40,000 clones, over 70% of them seen just once. Sequencing was performed on peripheral blood. These receptors came from a woman in her sixties or seventies with acute or convalescent COVID-19. The CDR3 runs from the conserved cysteine through the conserved F or W. The order of the fields is J gene, V gene, clone size, D gene, CDR3 protein, CDR3 DNA. D genes are given only for firm matches. Clone size is stated in some rows and not others, as once, few, many or a class when expanded.

>TRBJ2-1|TRBV6-5|-|TRBD2
CASSLRLAGVNEQFF
TGTGCCAGCAGTCTAAGATTAGCGGGAGTCAATGAGCAGTTCTTC
>TRBJ2-1|TRBV9|-|TRBD2
CASSVVERTSGSYNEQFF
TGTGCCAGCAGCGTAGTAGAGCGAACTAGCGGGTCCTACAATGAGCAGTTCTTC
>TRBJ1-2|TRBV19|-|-
CASSTQHYGYTF
TGTGCCAGTAGTACACAGCACTATGGCTACACCTTC
>TRBJ2-5|TRBV19|-|TRBD1
CASSIGQGRGETQYF
TGTGCCAGTAGTATAGGACAGGGAAGAGGAGAGACCCAGTACTTC
>TRBJ2-1|TRBV6-5|-|TRBD1
CASKGQGYNEQFF
TGTGCCAGCAAGGGACAGGGCTACAATGAGCAGTTCTTC
>TRBJ2-2|TRBV7-2|-|-
CASRPEANTGELFF
TGTGCCAGCAGACCAGAAGCGAACACCGGGGAGCTGTTTTTT
>TRBJ2-3|TRBV20-1|-|-
CSASQGTDTQYF
TGCAGTGCTAGTCAGGGCACAGATACGCAGTATTTT
>TRBJ1-1|TRBV19|-|TRBD1
CASSRQGFTEAFF
TGTGCCAGTAGTAGACAGGGCTTCACTGAAGCTTTCTTT
>TRBJ1-1|TRBV5-1|-|-
CASSLDLTVEAFF
TGCGCCAGCAGCTTGGACCTAACAGTAGAAGCTTTCTTT
>TRBJ1-3|TRBV5-1|-|-
CASSLAPGLPGNTIYF
TGCGCCAGCAGCTTGGCCCCAGGGTTACCTGGAAACACCATATATTTT
>TRBJ1-4|TRBV7-9|-|TRBD1
CASSGTADEKLFF
TGTGCCAGCAGCGGGACAGCGGATGAAAAACTGTTTTTT
>TRBJ2-1|TRBV2|-|TRBD1
CASRRDRGSYNEQFF
TGTGCCAGCAGGAGGGACAGGGGGTCATACAATGAGCAGTTCTTC
>TRBJ1-1|TRBV3-1/TRBV3-2|-|-
CASSQQELNTEAFF
TGTGCCAGCAGCCAACAAGAGTTGAACACTGAAGCTTTCTTT
>TRBJ2-1|TRBV24-1|-|TRBD2
CATSETSGINVDNEQFF
TGTGCCACCAGTGAAACTAGCGGGATAAACGTAGACAATGAGCAGTTCTTC
>TRBJ2-1|TRBV9|-|TRBD2
CASSETGLAALNNEQFF
TGTGCCAGCAGCGAGACCGGACTAGCGGCCTTAAACAATGAGCAGTTCTTC
>TRBJ2-5|TRBV29-1|-|TRBD2
CSVGPSGSWETQYF
TGCAGCGTTGGCCCTAGCGGGAGTTGGGAGACCCAGTACTTC
>TRBJ1-1|TRBV19|-|TRBD1
CASIPYRQGLVVTEAFF
TGTGCCAGTATCCCTTACAGACAGGGTCTAGTCGTCACTGAAGCTTTCTTT
>TRBJ1-1|TRBV3-1/TRBV3-2|-|TRBD1
CASSQGWDRDTEAFF
TGTGCCAGCAGCCAAGGTTGGGACAGGGACACTGAAGCTTTCTTT
>TRBJ1-5|TRBV19|-|TRBD1
CASRRQGDQPQHF
TGTGCCAGTAGGAGACAGGGGGATCAGCCCCAGCATTTT
>TRBJ1-1|TRBV10-3|-|TRBD1
CAISEDRQGNTEAFF
TGTGCCATCAGTGAGGACCGACAGGGGAACACTGAAGCTTTCTTT
>TRBJ1-3|TRBV11-2|-|TRBD1
CASRDLKQGNTIYF
TGTGCCAGCAGGGACCTAAAACAGGGGAACACCATATATTTT
>TRBJ2-3|TRBV6-4|-|-
CASRQDRASTDTQYF
TGTGCCAGCAGGCAAGACAGAGCTAGCACAGATACGCAGTATTTT
>TRBJ1-6|TRBV28|-|TRBD1
CASNEGQGANSPLHF
TGTGCCAGCAACGAGGGACAGGGGGCGAATTCACCCCTCCACTTT
>TRBJ1-6|TRBV27|-|-
CASSFFLTPRGRIYSPLHF
TGTGCCAGCAGTTTCTTCCTGACCCCCAGGGGACGGATATATTCACCCCTCCACTTT
>TRBJ2-2|TRBV24-1|-|-
CATSDGGSTGELFF
TGTGCCACCAGTGATGGGGGGAGTACCGGGGAGCTGTTTTTT
>TRBJ1-3|TRBV7-9|-|TRBD1
CASSSDRVFGNTIYF
TGTGCCAGCAGCTCGGACAGGGTTTTTGGAAACACCATATATTTT
>TRBJ1-5|TRBV28|-|-
CASSSHAGKSQPQHF
TGTGCCAGCAGTTCCCACGCAGGTAAAAGTCAGCCCCAGCATTTT
>TRBJ2-2|TRBV19|-|-
CASSTGNEGGTGELFF
TGTGCCAGTAGTACGGGGAATGAAGGTGGCACCGGGGAGCTGTTTTTT
>TRBJ2-2|TRBV11-3|-|-
CASSDNSDLKGELFF
TGTGCCAGCAGCGACAACTCGGATTTAAAGGGGGAGCTGTTTTTT
>TRBJ1-5|TRBV28|few|-
CASSSGGSNQPQHF
TGTGCCAGCAGTTCGGGAGGGAGCAATCAGCCCCAGCATTTT
>TRBJ1-3|TRBV28|-|-
CATIGGGLSGNTIYF
TGTGCCACCATAGGGGGGGGGCTCTCTGGAAACACCATATATTTT
>TRBJ2-1|TRBV14|-|-
CASSQASVYNEQFF
TGTGCCAGCAGCCAAGCCTCGGTCTACAATGAGCAGTTCTTC
>TRBJ2-2|TRBV5-1|-|-
CASGSTGRARSNTGELFF
TGCGCCAGCGGATCCACTGGGCGGGCACGCTCGAACACCGGGGAGCTGTTTTTT
>TRBJ1-1|TRBV19|-|-
CASSIDQRAAFF
TGTGCCAGTAGTATAGATCAGCGTGCCGCTTTCTTT
>TRBJ1-3|TRBV4-3|-|-
CASSRGGRQGNTIYF
TGCGCCAGCAGCCGGGGGGGCCGACAAGGAAACACCATATATTTT
>TRBJ1-5|TRBV7-2|-|-
CASSFGGISNQPQHF
TGTGCCAGCAGCTTTGGGGGGATTAGCAATCAGCCCCAGCATTTT
>TRBJ1-1|TRBV29-1|-|-
CSVSRGYTEAFF
TGCAGCGTTAGCAGGGGCTACACTGAAGCTTTCTTT
>TRBJ2-5|TRBV24-1|-|TRBD2
CATSDAGTSGSKTQYF
TGTGCCACCAGTGATGCGGGGACTAGCGGGAGCAAGACCCAGTACTTC
>TRBJ1-4|TRBV19|-|TRBD1
CASSSPRDRGEKLFF
TGTGCCAGTAGTTCCCCCAGGGACAGGGGCGAAAAACTGTTTTTT
>TRBJ2-1|TRBV9|-|TRBD2
CASSVITSGRAENEQFF
TGTGCCAGCAGCGTAATAACTAGCGGGAGGGCAGAGAATGAGCAGTTCTTC
>TRBJ1-1|TRBV3-1/TRBV3-2|-|-
CASSQDDMNTEAFF
TGTGCCAGCAGCCAAGACGACATGAACACTGAAGCTTTCTTT